This entry describes one T cell receptor (beta chain). This sample stems from a study of shared T cell receptors in the human thymus. The data were produced by immunoSEQ multiplex PCR, yet TCRdb's version contains in-frame clones alone and is incomplete. The table has hundreds of thousands of clones, about 80% seen once; the top ten hold more than 0.01%. The length of the CDR3 is 17 residues. The germline V gene encodes CDR1 LGHNA and CDR2 YSLEER. Trimming removed 0 bases from V and 2 bases from J; junction bases left unmatched: 6. This sample also belongs to another study, concerning human thymus T cells. This second report adds: Serving as donors were healthy Finnish infants, each of whom was having open corrective surgery for congenital heart defects. The source of the thymus tissue was resections taken during corrective heart surgery. What related research reported was that thymic repertoires overlapped highly among unrelated individuals.

Material: thymocytes. This sequence was found in a boy in the first two years of life with a congenital heart defect. The chain joins TRBV4-3 to TRBJ2-1; 8 bases fit TRBD2. The CDR3 bases are TGCGCCAGCAGCCAAGAGGTTAGCGGGATCACCTACAATGAGCAGTTCTTC. It codes for CASSQEVSGITYNEQFF.